The rows below give T cell receptor beta chains drawn from one sample of a study of Ad26.COV2.S vaccination and SARS-CoV-2 variants. The repertoire was sequenced with immunoSEQ multiplex PCR; TCRdb's copy has only in-frame clones and lacks some. The table records roughly 500,000 clones, around 88% of them present only once. Sequenced material: peripheral blood, taken in a trial of Ad26.COV2.S vaccine versus placebo. These receptors were collected from a person aged 18-65 years who received the Ad26.COV2.S COVID-19 vaccine or a placebo. The CDR3 runs from the conserved cysteine through the conserved F or W. D genes are given only for firm matches. Some rows have no size entry. The others give once, few or many, or a class for an expanded clone.

d_call	v_call	clone_size	j_call	cdr3_nt	cdr3_aa
NA	TRBV19	NA	TRBJ1-1	TGTGCCAGTAGTAGAGGGCTCAGCGGGACTGAAGCTTTCTTT	CASSRGLSGTEAFF
NA	TRBV6-6	NA	TRBJ1-1	TGTGCCAGCACCCGGACAGTTCGCTTTCACAACCCCGAAGCTTTCTTT	CASTRTVRFHNPEAFF
NA	TRBV11-2	NA	TRBJ1-5	TGTGCCAGCAGCCACGGGGCGGAGCAGCCCCAGCATTTT	CASSHGAEQPQHF
NA	TRBV30	NA	TRBJ2-4	TGTGCCTGGAGTTTTCCAAGCGGGGCCAAAAACATTCAGTACTTC	CAWSFPSGAKNIQYF
NA	TRBV5-1	NA	TRBJ1-5	TGCGCCAGCAGCTTGTCAGGGAGCAATCAGCCCCAGCATTTT	CASSLSGSNQPQHF
NA	TRBV20-1	NA	TRBJ2-1	TGCAGTGCTAGTCTCCGGGTGTCCTACAATGAGCAGTTCTTC	CSASLRVSYNEQFF
NA	TRBV7-2	few	TRBJ1-1	TGTGCCAGCAGCTGGGGGGTACAGGGATCGCTTCCCACTGAAGCTTTCTTT	CASSWGVQGSLPTEAFF
NA	TRBV10-3	NA	TRBJ1-5	TGTGCCACATCACCTCGGAGTCAGCCCCAGCATTTT	CATSPRSQPQHF
TRBD1	TRBV6-6	NA	TRBJ1-6	TGTGCCAGCAGTTTCGGGACAGCTGGGGATTCACCCCTCCACTTT	CASSFGTAGDSPLHF
NA	TRBV18	NA	TRBJ1-5	TGTGCCAGCTCACCTTCGCCGGAGGGCGTACAGCCCCAGCATTTT	CASSPSPEGVQPQHF
TRBD2	TRBV4-2	NA	TRBJ2-5	TGTGCCAGCAGCCAAGTGATGGCTAGCGGGAGCCTATACCAAGAGACCCAGTACTTC	CASSQVMASGSLYQETQYF
NA	TRBV4-1	NA	TRBJ1-6	TGCGCCAGCAGCCAAGTCCCGACGGGCTCCTATAATTCACCCCTCCACTTT	CASSQVPTGSYNSPLHF
NA	TRBV5-1	NA	TRBJ2-7	TGCGCCAGCAGCTTCAGCGGGGACACCTACGAGCAGTACTTC	CASSFSGDTYEQYF
NA	TRBV5-6	NA	TRBJ2-1	TGTGCCAGCAGCCGAACGGGCCCCGGGTCTTCGGAGTTCTTC	CASSRTGPGSSEFF
NA	TRBV6-5	NA	TRBJ2-3	TGTGCCACCGCCGGGCGTAGCACAGATACGCAGTATTTT	CATAGRSTDTQYF
TRBD2	TRBV7-9	NA	TRBJ2-1	TGTGCCAGCAGCTCTACTAGCGGGTATGAGCAGTTCTTC	CASSSTSGYEQFF
NA	TRBV7-2	NA	TRBJ2-2	TGTGCCAGCAGCCCCGGCCAGGGCGGAACCGGGGAGCTGTTTTTT	CASSPGQGGTGELFF
TRBD1	TRBV15	NA	TRBJ2-1	TGTGCCACCAGCAAATACCTTCCCGGGACAGGAGCCTACAATGAGCAGTTCTTC	CATSKYLPGTGAYNEQFF
NA	TRBV15	NA	TRBJ2-2	TGTGCCACCAGTCCGTCCTTCCTGAACACCGGGGAGCTGTTTTTT	CATSPSFLNTGELFF
TRBD1	TRBV3-1/TRBV3-2	NA	TRBJ2-5	TGTGCCAGCAGCCCCGAGACAGGGAACAACGGAAAAGGGACCCAGTACTTC	CASSPETGNNGKGTQYF
TRBD2	TRBV13	NA	TRBJ2-1	TGTGCCAGCAGCTTAGTGGGAGGGGATGAGCAGTTCTTC	CASSLVGGDEQFF
TRBD1	TRBV6-2/TRBV6-3	many	TRBJ2-1	TGTGCCAGCAGACCTGTAGGACAGGGTTTGGGCAATGAGCAGTTCTTC	CASRPVGQGLGNEQFF
NA	TRBV12-3/TRBV12-4	NA	TRBJ1-2	TGTGCCAGCACTCACGGCAGGGGAGATGGCTACACCTTC	CASTHGRGDGYTF
NA	TRBV20-1	NA	TRBJ2-1	TGCAGTGCTAGTGTCGAAATCGGGAGTGACCCTGTTGAGCAGTTCTTC	CSASVEIGSDPVEQFF
NA	TRBV5-5	NA	TRBJ1-1	TGTGCCAGCATACCCTGGGGGGGCCGGACTGAAGCTTTCTTT	CASIPWGGRTEAFF
TRBD2	TRBV20-1	NA	TRBJ2-3	TGCAGTGCTAGTCTACGGCTAGCGGGAGTCGATACGCAGTATTTT	CSASLRLAGVDTQYF
NA	TRBV15	NA	TRBJ1-5	TGTGCCACGAGGAGGGCCCCCAATCAGCCCCAGCATTTT	CATRRAPNQPQHF